What follows are 29 T cell receptor beta chains derived from one specimen sequenced in a study of human T cells and chemical hapten exposure (dated by TCRdb to 2020 to 2023). The time point label on this specimen signifies: patch test 3, about 24 weeks after DPC sensitization. Sample treatment or condition, as interpreted from the label and publication: therapeutic diphenylcyclopropenone sensitization with weekly scalp DPC. Library construction relied on RACE. The sample was run on a NextSeq 500. In-frame beta chains were kept once TCRdb had trimmed the public reads at Q25 with fastp and called clones with MiXCR. Rows with one shared CDR3 protein collapse into an entry with the most common genes and DNA. The sample table records approximately 86,000 distinct CDR3 sequences; about a tenth of these occur just once. The ten largest clones add up to 1.1% of the sample. The sequences come from whole blood, collected in connection with sensitization to the hapten diphenylcyclopropenone (DPC). The receptors derive from a woman aged 25 to 39 with alopecia areata. Some clones in this sample may be carry-over from other donors' samples.

This clonotype was counted between two and nine times. The V call is TRBV6-4, the J call TRBJ2-2, with a tentative D call TRBD2 (6 bases). The CDR3 contains 15 residues. Germline V gene lookup returns CDR1 MRHNA and CDR2 SNTAGT. V was clipped by 4 bases and J by 2 bases, with 11 bases between them. In DNA form, the CDR3 reads TGTGCCAGCAGTGTCGGTAGCGGTAACACCGGGGAGCTGTTTTTT. This sequence encodes CASSVGSGNTGELFF.

This clonotype was recorded a few times. The chain carries TRBV5-1 and TRBJ1-1, with 7 nucleotides matching TRBD1. The CDR3 consists of 14 residues. CDR1 and CDR2 from the germline V gene are SGHRS and YFSETQ. Unmatched junction bases numbered 3, after V lost 0 bases and J lost 4 bases. In DNA form, the CDR3 reads TGCGCCAGCAGCTTGGCAGGGGGAAGCACTGAAGCTTTCTTT. As protein: CASSLAGGSTEAFF.

This clonotype was picked up a small number of times. The J gene is TRBJ1-2, the V gene TRBV5-1; D is ambiguous. V was trimmed by 0 bases and J by 1 base, leaving 16 bases between them. There are 17 residues in the CDR3. Germline V gene data show CDR1 as SGHRS and CDR2 as YFSETQ. The DNA for the CDR3 is TGCGCCAGCAGCTTGGCCCTCGTCTACCTGGATAACTATGGCTACACCTTC. Amino acids: CASSLALVYLDNYGYTF.

This chain uses TRBV15 with TRBJ1-3; D ambiguous. The CDR3 sequence is 13 residues long. Germline V gene data show CDR1 as LNHNV and CDR2 as YYDKDF (reference sequence). Trimming stripped 0 bases from V and 2 bases from J, with 2 bases between. This CDR3 is CATSRDPGNTIYF. The DNA for the CDR3 is TGTGCCACCAGCAGAGATCCTGGAAACACCATATATTTT.

This clonotype showed up just a few times. V is TRBV9 and J is TRBJ1-1, with a weak D call TRBD1 (5 bases). Germline-derived CDR1 and CDR2 are SGDLS and YYNGEE. The CDR3 loop spans 13 amino acids. V dropped 3 bases and J dropped 6 bases, with 12 bases sitting between them. CDR3 loop: CASSAGGDSEAFF. The CDR3 coding sequence is TGTGCCAGCAGCGCAGGAGGGGACTCTGAAGCTTTCTTT.

This clonotype was recorded at least ten times. CDR3 DNA: TGCGCCAGCAGCTTGACCGATCGCACTGAAGCTTTCTTT. Translating it yields CASSLTDRTEAFF. The rearrangement joins TRBV5-1 to TRBJ1-1; no definite D call. V shed 1 base and J shed 4 bases, with 8 bases lying between them. The CDR3 extends over 13 amino acids. Germline loops: CDR1 SGHRS, CDR2 YFSETQ.

This clonotype was detected only a few times. The chain carries TRBV28 and TRBJ2-2, with 15 positions matching TRBD2. This CDR3 contains 18 residues. Germline V gene data show CDR1 as MDHEN and CDR2 as SYDVKM. With V trimmed by 2 bases and J by 5 bases, 6 bases remained unmatched. The CDR3 nucleotides read TGTGCCAGCAGTTTACAGGGACTAGCGGGAGGCTGGACCGGGGAGCTGTTTTTT. Its protein product is CASSLQGLAGGWTGELFF.

This sequence joins TRBV28 and TRBJ2-4; 7 bases fit TRBD2. The CDR3 contains 16 residues. Germline CDR1 MDHEN, CDR2 SYDVKM. V shed 4 bases and J 1 base; nucleotides not matched to a gene: 7. CDR3 sequence: CASSSTGGFAKNIQYF. The DNA of the CDR3 is TGTGCCAGCAGTTCCACGGGGGGATTCGCCAAAAACATTCAGTACTTC.

This clonotype has only a few counts. The CDR3, as DNA: TGCGCCAGCAGCTTCCTGGGGGGGCGAGCAGATACGCAGTATTTT. Its protein product is CASSFLGGRADTQYF. The V call is TRBV5-1, the J call TRBJ2-3; D possibly corresponds to TRBD2 (7 bases). The CDR3 has 15 residues. Trimming left V 2 bases short and J 4 bases short, with 14 bases between. CDR1 and CDR2 (germline): SGHRS, YFSETQ.

This clonotype has a count of ten or more. The V call is TRBV7-2, the J call TRBJ2-7; TRBD1 is a possible D gene (5 bases). The CDR3 has 13 amino acids. Trimming stripped 6 bases from V and 4 bases from J, with 13 bases between. The germline gives CDR1 SGHTA, CDR2 FQGNSA. The CDR3 DNA is TGTGCCAGCAGTCCCACCCCAGGGTACGAGCAGTACGTC. Amino acid sequence: CASSPTPGYEQYV.

Of note for this clonotype: A single base separates this from a much larger clone, so it may be a read error. The chain joins TRBV7-2 to TRBJ2-3; 9 bases fit TRBD1. Per germline, CDR1 SGHTA and CDR2 FQGNSA. Trimming took 6 bases from V and 9 from J; bases not matched to a gene: 13. This CDR3 spans 15 amino acids. The CDR3 region has the DNA TGTGCCAGCAGTCCTACCCCCCCTGACAGGGGGACGCAGTATTTT. Protein product: CASSPTPPDRGTQYF.

There are a few counts of this clonotype. The rearrangement joins TRBV25-1 to TRBJ1-4, with 7 bases aligning to TRBD1. There are 15 residues in the CDR3. Germline CDR1 reads MGHDK; CDR2 reads SYGVNS. V trimming: 6 bases; J trimming: 5 bases; junction bases outside the gene matches: 9. CDR3 residues: CASRRGAGGNEKLFF. The CDR3 nucleotides are TGTGCCAGCAGGCGGGGGGCAGGGGGAAATGAAAAACTGTTTTTT.

This clonotype was counted ten times or more. The chain has TRBV7-6 and TRBJ2-1, with D perhaps matching TRBD1 or TRBD2 (5 bases each). Trimming removed 5 bases at V and 2 bases at J, with 13 bases between. Germline CDR1 and CDR2: SGHVS and FNYEAQ. The CDR3 runs to 15 residues. This chain's CDR3 is CASSTQLGAYNEQFF. DNA for the CDR3: TGTGCCAGCAGCACCCAGTTGGGGGCCTACAATGAGCAGTTCTTC.

The chain carries TRBV5-1 and TRBJ2-3; D is possibly TRBD1 or TRBD2 (5 bases each). The CDR3 length is 14 residues. Per germline, CDR1 SGHRS and CDR2 YFSETQ. Trimming left V 0 bases short and J 6 bases short, with 11 bases between. CDR3 amino acids: CASSLDTGLDTQYF. CDR3 DNA sequence: TGCGCCAGCAGCTTGGATACAGGACTGGATACGCAGTATTTT.

At least ten counts were recorded for this clonotype. The V call is TRBV19, the J call TRBJ1-5; D ambiguous. The germline V and J ends were trimmed by 5 bases and 0 bases, with 11 bases remaining between them. Germline CDR1 is LNHDA and CDR2 is SQIVND (reference sequence). The CDR3 contains 15 residues. This CDR3 is CASSSWADSNQPQHF. CDR3 bases: TGTGCCAGTAGTTCTTGGGCAGATAGCAATCAGCCCCAGCATTTT.

Many counts were recorded for this clonotype. The chain links TRBV20-1 to TRBJ2-6, with a weak D call TRBD1 (6 bases). Looked up from germline, CDR1 is DFQATT and CDR2 is SNEGSKA (reference sequence). V was cut by 1 base and J by 3 bases, with 16 bases left in between. The CDR3 extends over 17 amino acids. CDR3 sequence reads: CSARVPGVSFGANVLTF. In DNA form, the CDR3 reads TGCAGTGCTAGAGTTCCAGGGGTATCCTTTGGGGCCAACGTCCTGACTTTC.

V and J are TRBV11-2 and TRBJ1-4; no clear D. This CDR3 spans 13 amino acids. V lost 1 base to trimming and J lost 12 bases, with 12 bases between them. Germline V gives CDR1 SGHAT, CDR2 FQNNGV. CDR3 DNA sequence: TGTGCCAGCAGCTTAGCCCGAGCGACGGAACTGTTTTTT. The encoded protein is CASSLARATELFF.

Regarding this clonotype: With a much larger clone just one base away, this may be a read error. The chain is built from TRBV30 and TRBJ2-3, with 8 nucleotides matching TRBD2. The germline gives CDR1 GTSNPN, CDR2 SVGIG (reference sequence). The V gene end was trimmed by 6 bases and the J gene end by 4 bases; junction bases not matched to a gene: 9. The CDR3 length is 14 residues. The CDR3, as DNA: TGTGCCTGTGAAGCGGGAGATAGATCAGATACGCAGTATTTT. It codes for CACEAGDRSDTQYF. Together with reference TRBV30 and TRBJ2-3, the CDR3 gives the full variable domain: SQTIHQWPATLVQPVGSPLSLECTVEGTSNPNLYWYRQAAGRGLQLLFYSVGIGQISSEVPQNLSASRPQDRQFILSSKKLLLSDSGFYLCACEAGDRSDTQYFGPGTRLTVL.

This clonotype was detected only once. A junction end diverges from the germline sequence, so it may reflect a read error. CDR3 DNA: TGTACCAGCAGTGAAATAGGGGAGAACACTGAAGCTTTCTTT. Translation gives CTSSEIGENTEAFF. The V and J genes are TRBV2 and TRBJ1-1; weak D call: TRBD1 (5 bases). The germline CDR1 and CDR2 sequences are SNHLY and FYNNEI. This CDR3 has 14 amino acids.

This clonotype was found many times. This chain joins TRBV6-4 and TRBJ2-1, with D possibly TRBD1 on 5 matching bases. The length of the CDR3 is 15 residues. Germline CDR1 is MRHNA and CDR2 is SNTAGT. V was shortened by 8 bases and J by 1 base, with 15 bases between the two germline ends. This CDR3 reads CASGAEAGSYNEQFF. The CDR3 nucleotides are TGTGCCAGCGGGGCAGAGGCAGGATCCTACAATGAGCAGTTCTTC.

The rearrangement links TRBV29-1 to TRBJ2-7; D is unresolved. The V end was cut by 0 bases, the J end by 6 bases, with 3 bases between. Germline CDR1 is SQVTM and CDR2 is ANQGSEA. This CDR3 is built from 10 residues. CDR3 residues: CSVEEGEQYF. CDR3 coding DNA: TGCAGCGTTGAAGAGGGCGAGCAGTACTTC.

The J gene is TRBJ2-1, the V gene TRBV28; no definite D call. Germline assignment: CDR1 MDHEN and CDR2 SYDVKM. V gave up 6 bases and J gave up 8 bases, with 8 bases separating them. The CDR3 has 11 residues. CDR3 in amino acids: CASSAVDEQFF. Written as DNA, the CDR3 is TGTGCCAGCAGCGCCGTCGATGAGCAGTTCTTC.

On this clonotype itself: This may be a read error, as it is one base from a much larger clone. CDR3 DNA sequence: TGTGTCAGCAGTGACCACCGCGGGGATTCACCCCTCCACTTT. This translates into CVSSDHRGDSPLHF. This sequence joins TRBV25-1 and TRBJ1-6; D gene uncertain. This CDR3 has 14 amino acids. CDR1 is MGHDK and CDR2 is SYGVNS in the germline V gene.

This clonotype showed up many times. The DNA for the CDR3 is TGTGCCAGCAGTTTTGGGACTACACAGTTCTTC. Residues: CASSFGTTQFF. The chain couples TRBV28 to TRBJ2-1; 7 bases are a match to TRBD2. The V gene end was trimmed by 3 bases and the J gene end by 13 bases; junction bases not matched to a gene: 3. The CDR3 contains 11 residues. Per the germline V gene, CDR1 is MDHEN and CDR2 is SYDVKM.

This chain joins TRBV7-2 and TRBJ2-7; D is uncertain. The germline V gene encodes CDR1 SGHTA and CDR2 FQGNSA. The V end lost 4 bases, the J end lost 0 bases, and 10 bases lay between the germline ends. The CDR3 has 14 residues. CDR3 amino acids: CASSSPRTSYEQYF. CDR3 in DNA: TGTGCCAGCAGCTCCCCGAGGACCTCCTACGAGCAGTACTTC.

This clonotype has at least ten counts. The chain couples TRBV2 to TRBJ1-1; 11 nucleotides align to TRBD1. This CDR3 is 14 amino acids long. With 5 bases clipped from V and 3 bases from J, the junction kept 2 bases outside the gene matches. CDR1 and CDR2 (germline): SNHLY, FYNNEI. CDR3 DNA sequence: TGTGCCAGCAGTAAGGGACAGGGGGACACTGAAGCTTTCTTT. It translates to CASSKGQGDTEAFF.

This clonotype came up a few times. The chain recombines TRBV18 with TRBJ2-2; D not resolved. The germline V gene has CDR1 KGHSH and CDR2 LQKENI. Trimming cost V 6 bases and J 5 bases, with 4 bases left between them. CDR3 length: 11 residues. The CDR3 here is CASSETGELFF. CDR3 nucleotides: TGTGCCAGCTCGGAGACCGGGGAGCTGTTTTTT.

This clonotype was seen repeatedly, ten times or more. The rearrangement uses TRBV12-3 or TRBV12-4 and TRBJ1-1; no firm D call. The CDR3 sequence is 12 residues long. Trimming shortened V by 3 bases and J by 2 bases, and 4 bases separated the two germline ends. In DNA, the CDR3 is TGTGCCAGCAGTTTTCACAACACTGAAGCTTTCTTT. Residues: CASSFHNTEAFF.

This clonotype occurred many times. The rearrangement joins TRBV11-2 to TRBJ1-2; D might be TRBD1 (5 bases). The germline V and J ends were trimmed by 5 bases and 5 bases, with 15 bases remaining between them. In germline, CDR1 is SGHAT, CDR2 FQNNGV. The CDR3 has 14 amino acids. DNA for the CDR3: TGTGCCAGCAGCCCACCGGCCAGGGCGTATGGCTACACCTTC. This sequence encodes CASSPPARAYGYTF.